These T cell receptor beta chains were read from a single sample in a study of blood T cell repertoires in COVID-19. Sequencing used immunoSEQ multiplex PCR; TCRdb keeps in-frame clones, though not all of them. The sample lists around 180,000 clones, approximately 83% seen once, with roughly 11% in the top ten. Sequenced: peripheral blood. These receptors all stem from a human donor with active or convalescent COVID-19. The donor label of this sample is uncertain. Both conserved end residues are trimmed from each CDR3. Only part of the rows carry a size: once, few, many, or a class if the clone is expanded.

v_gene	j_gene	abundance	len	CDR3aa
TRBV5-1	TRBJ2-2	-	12	ASSLRQGAGELF
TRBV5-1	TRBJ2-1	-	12	ASSLGHQNNEQF
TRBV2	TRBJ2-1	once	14	ASRADSGRAHNEQF
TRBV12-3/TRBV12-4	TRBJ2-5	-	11	ASSLWGEETQY
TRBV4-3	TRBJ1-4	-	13	ASSLIRGYNEKLF
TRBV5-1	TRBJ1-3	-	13	ASSLEADSGNTIY
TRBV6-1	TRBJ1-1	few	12	ASSEGWTDTEAF
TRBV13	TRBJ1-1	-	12	ASSFTQRSTEAF
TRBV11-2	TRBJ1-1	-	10	ASSSGVGEAF
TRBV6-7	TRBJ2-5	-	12	ASSCGTHQETQY
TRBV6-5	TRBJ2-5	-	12	ASRLGTGGETQY
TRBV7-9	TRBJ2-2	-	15	ASSLSTGAGNTGELF
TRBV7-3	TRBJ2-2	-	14	ASSPGRGIGTGELF
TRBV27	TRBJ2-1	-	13	ASPLERGGYNEQF
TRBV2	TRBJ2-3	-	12	ASRRRVRTDTQY
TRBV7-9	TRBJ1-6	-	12	ASSRTPGYSPLH
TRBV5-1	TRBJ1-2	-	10	ASHPGNYGYT
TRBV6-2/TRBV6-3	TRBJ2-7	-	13	ASSYSMGGSYEQY
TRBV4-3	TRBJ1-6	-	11	ASSHKGVSPLH
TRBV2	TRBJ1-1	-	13	ASSEAVGAGTEAF
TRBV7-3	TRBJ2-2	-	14	ASSVTRVRNTGELF
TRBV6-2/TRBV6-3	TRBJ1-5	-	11	ASSLQDYQPQH
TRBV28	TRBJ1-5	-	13	ASSFDRGWNQPQH
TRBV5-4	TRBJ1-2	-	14	ASSLGAGGYNYGYT
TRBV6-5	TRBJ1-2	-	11	ASREGQYYGYT
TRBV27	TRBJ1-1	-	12	ASRFRDRNTEAF
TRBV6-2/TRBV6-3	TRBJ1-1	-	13	ASSYSAGRGTEAF
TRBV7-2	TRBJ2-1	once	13	ASSRTGREEVEQF
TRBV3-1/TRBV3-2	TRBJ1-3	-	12	ASSQEASGNTIY
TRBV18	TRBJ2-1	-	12	ASSPGTGGSEQF
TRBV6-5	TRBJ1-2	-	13	ASSYSLQGAGGYT
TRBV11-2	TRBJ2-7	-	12	ASSLAWGGGEQY
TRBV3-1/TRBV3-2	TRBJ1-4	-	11	ASKQGPDEKLF
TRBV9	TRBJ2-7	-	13	ASSVTSGVSYEQY
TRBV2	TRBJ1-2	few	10	ASFHRGLGYT
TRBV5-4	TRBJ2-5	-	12	ASSFPGDRETQY
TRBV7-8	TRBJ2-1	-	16	ASSHPYSTSGRVDEQF
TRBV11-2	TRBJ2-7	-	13	ASSVERGNTYEQY
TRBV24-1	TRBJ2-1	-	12	ATSHPGGYNEQF